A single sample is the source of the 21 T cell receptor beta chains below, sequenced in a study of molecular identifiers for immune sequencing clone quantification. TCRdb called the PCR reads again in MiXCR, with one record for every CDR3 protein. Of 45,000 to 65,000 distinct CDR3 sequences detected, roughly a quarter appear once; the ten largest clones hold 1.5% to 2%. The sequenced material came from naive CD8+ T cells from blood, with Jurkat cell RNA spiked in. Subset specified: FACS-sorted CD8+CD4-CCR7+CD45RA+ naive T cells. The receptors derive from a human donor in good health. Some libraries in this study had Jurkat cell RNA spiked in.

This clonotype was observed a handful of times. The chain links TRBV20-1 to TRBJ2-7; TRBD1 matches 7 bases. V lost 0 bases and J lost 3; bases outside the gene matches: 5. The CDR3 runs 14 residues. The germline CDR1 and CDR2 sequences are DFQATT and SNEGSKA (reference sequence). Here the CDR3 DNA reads TGCAGTGCTAGAGATCGGGCAGGGGGCTACGAGCAGTACTTC. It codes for CSARDRAGGYEQYF.

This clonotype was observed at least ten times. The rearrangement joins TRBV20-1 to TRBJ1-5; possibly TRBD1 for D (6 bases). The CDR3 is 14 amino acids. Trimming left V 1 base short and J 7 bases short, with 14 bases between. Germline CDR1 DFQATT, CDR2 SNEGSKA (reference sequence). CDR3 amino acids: CSARVEGGNQPQHF. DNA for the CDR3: TGCAGTGCTAGAGTTGAAGGGGGAAACCAGCCCCAGCATTTT.

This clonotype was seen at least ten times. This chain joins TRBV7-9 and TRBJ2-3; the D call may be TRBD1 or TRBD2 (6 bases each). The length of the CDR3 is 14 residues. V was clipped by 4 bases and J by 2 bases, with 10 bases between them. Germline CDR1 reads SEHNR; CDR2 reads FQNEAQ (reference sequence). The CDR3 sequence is CASSSGGDTDTQYF. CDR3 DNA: TGTGCCAGCAGCTCCGGGGGCGACACAGATACGCAGTATTTT.

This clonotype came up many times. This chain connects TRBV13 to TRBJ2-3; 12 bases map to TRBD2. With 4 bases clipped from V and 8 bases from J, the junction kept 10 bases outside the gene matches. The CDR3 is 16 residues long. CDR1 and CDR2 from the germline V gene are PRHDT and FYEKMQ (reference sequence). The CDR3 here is CASSSRLAGDLGTQYF. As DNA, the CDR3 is TGTGCCAGCAGCTCCCGACTAGCGGGGGACCTAGGTACGCAGTATTTT.

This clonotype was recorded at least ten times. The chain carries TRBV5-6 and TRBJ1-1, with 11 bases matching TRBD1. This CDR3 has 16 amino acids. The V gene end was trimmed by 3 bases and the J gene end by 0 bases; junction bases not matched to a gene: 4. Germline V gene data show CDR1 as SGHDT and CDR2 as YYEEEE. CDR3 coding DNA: TGTGCCAGCAGCTGGGGGGACAGGGGGTTGAACACTGAAGCTTTCTTT. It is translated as CASSWGDRGLNTEAFF. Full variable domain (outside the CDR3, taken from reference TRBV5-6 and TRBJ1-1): DAGVTQSPTHLIKTRGQQVTLRCSPKSGHDTVSWYQQALGQGPQFIFQYYEEEERQRGNFPDRFSGHQFPNYSSELNVNALLLGDSALYLCASSWGDRGLNTEAFFGQGTRLTVV.

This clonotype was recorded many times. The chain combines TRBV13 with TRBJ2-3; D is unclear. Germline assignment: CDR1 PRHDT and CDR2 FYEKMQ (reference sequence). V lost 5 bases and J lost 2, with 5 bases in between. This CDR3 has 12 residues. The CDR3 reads CASSPTTDTQYF. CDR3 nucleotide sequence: TGTGCCAGCAGCCCCACCACAGATACGCAGTATTTT.

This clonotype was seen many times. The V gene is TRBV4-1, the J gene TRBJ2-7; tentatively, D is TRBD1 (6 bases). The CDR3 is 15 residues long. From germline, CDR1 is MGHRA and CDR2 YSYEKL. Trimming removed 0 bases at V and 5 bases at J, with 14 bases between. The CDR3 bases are TGCGCCAGCAGCCAAGATGCGGCAGGGGTCAACGAGCAGTACTTC. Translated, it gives CASSQDAAGVNEQYF.

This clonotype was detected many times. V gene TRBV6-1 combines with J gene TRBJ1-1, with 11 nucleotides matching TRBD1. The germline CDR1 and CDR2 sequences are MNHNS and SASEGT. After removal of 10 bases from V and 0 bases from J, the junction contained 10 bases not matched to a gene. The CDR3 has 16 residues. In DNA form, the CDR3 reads TGTGCCACAACTGGGACAGGGGGTTCTATGAACACTGAAGCTTTCTTT. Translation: CATTGTGGSMNTEAFF.

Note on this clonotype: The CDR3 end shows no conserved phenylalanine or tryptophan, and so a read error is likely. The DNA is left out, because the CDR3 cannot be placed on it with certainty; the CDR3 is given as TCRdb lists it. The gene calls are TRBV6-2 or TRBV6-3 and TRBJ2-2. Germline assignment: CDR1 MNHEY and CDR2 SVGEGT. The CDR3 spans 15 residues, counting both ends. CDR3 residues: CASSLTLGYTGEPFL.

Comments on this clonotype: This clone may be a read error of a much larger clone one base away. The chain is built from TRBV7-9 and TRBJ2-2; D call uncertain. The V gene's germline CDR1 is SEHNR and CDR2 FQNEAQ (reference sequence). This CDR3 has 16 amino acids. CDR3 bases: TGTGCCAGCAGCTTAGGGTTATCACCGAACGCCGGGGAGCTGTTTTTT. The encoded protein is CASSLGLSPNAGELFF. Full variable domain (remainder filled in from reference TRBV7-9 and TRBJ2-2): DTGVSQNPRHKITKRGQNVTFRCDPISEHNRLYWYRQTLGQGPEFLTYFQNEAQLEKSRLLSDRFSAERPKGSFSTLEIQRTEQGDSAMYLCASSLGLSPNAGELFFGEGSRLTVL.

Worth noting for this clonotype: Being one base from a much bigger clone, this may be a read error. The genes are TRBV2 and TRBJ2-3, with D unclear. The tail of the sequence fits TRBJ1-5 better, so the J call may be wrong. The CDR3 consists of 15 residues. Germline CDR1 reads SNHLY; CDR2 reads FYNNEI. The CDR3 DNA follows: TGTGCCAGCAGTGGTCAAGCAGGAAGCACAGATACGCAGCATTTT. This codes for CASSGQAGSTDTQHF.

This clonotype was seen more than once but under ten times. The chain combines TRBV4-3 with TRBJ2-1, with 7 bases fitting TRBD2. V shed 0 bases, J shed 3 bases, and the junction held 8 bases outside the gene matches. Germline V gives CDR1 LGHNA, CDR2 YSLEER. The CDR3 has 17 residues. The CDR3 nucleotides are TGCGCCAGCAGCCAAGAAATATGGGGGGAGGGCTACAATGAGCAGTTCTTC. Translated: CASSQEIWGEGYNEQFF.

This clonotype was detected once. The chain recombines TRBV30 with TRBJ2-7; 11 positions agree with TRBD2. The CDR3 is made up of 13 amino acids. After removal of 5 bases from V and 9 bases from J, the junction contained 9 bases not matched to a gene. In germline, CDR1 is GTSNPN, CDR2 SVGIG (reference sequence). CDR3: CAWVGLAGQRQYF. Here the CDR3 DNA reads TGTGCCTGGGTAGGACTAGCGGGCCAAAGGCAGTACTTC.

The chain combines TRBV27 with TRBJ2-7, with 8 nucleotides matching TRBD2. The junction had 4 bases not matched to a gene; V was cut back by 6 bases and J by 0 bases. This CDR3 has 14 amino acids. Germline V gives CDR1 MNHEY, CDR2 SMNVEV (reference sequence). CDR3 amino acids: CASSISGNSYEQYF. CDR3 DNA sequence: TGTGCCAGCAGCATTAGCGGGAACTCCTACGAGCAGTACTTC.

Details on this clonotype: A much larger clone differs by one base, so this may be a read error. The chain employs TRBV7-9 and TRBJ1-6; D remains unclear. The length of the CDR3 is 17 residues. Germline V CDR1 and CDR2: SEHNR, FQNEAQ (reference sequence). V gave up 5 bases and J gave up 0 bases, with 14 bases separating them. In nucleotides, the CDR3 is TGTGCCAGCAGCCTACCGGACTTAAGCTCCTATAATTCACCCCTCCACTTT. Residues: CASSLPDLSSYNSPLHF.

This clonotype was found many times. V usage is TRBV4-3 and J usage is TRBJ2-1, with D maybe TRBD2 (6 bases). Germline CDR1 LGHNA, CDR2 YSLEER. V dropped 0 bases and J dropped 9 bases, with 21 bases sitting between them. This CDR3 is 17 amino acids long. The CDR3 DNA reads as TGCGCCAGCAGCCAAGATGTCGGACTACCAGGCTTATCTGAGCAGTTCTTC. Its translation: CASSQDVGLPGLSEQFF.

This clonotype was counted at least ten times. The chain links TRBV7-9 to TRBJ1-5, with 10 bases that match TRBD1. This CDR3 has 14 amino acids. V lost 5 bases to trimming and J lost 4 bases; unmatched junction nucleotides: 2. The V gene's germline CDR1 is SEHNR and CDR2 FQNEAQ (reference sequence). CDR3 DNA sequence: TGTGCCAGCAGCACGGGACAGGGGAATCAGCCCCAGCATTTT. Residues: CASSTGQGNQPQHF.

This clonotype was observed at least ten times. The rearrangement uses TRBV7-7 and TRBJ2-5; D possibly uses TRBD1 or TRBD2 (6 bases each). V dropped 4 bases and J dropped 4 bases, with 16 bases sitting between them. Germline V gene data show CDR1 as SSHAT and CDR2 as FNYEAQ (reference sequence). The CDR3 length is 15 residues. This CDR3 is CASSSARGAAETQYF. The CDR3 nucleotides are TGTGCCAGCAGCTCCGCTAGGGGGGCGGCAGAGACCCAGTACTTC. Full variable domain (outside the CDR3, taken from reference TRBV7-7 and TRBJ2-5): GAGVSQSPRYKVTKRGQDVTLRCDPISSHATLYWYQQALGQGPEFLTYFNYEAQPDKSGLPSDRFSAERPEGSISTLTIQRTEQRDSAMYRCASSSARGAAETQYFGPGTRLLVL.

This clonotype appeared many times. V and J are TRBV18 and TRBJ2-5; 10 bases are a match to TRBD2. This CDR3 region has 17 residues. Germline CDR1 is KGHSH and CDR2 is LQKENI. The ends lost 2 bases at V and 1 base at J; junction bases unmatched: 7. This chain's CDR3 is CASSPRLAGVLQETQYF. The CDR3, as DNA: TGTGCCAGCTCACCAAGACTAGCGGGCGTCCTCCAAGAGACCCAGTACTTC.

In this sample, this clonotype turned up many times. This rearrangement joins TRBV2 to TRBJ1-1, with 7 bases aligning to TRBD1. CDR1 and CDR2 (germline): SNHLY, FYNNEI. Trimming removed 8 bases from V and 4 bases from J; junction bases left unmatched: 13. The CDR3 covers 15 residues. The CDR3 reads CASQESGGPGTEAFF. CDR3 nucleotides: TGTGCCAGCCAAGAATCAGGGGGTCCCGGCACTGAAGCTTTCTTT.

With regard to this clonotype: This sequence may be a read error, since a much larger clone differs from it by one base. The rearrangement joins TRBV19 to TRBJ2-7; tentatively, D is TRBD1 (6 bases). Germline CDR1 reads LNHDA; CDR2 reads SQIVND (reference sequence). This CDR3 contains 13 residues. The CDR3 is CARSIDRSHEQYF. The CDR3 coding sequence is TGTGCCAGAAGTATTGACAGGTCCCACGAGCAGTACTTC.